Listed here is a single T cell receptor (beta chain). The target antigen is unknown. TCRdb reanalysed the 5' RACE reads using MiXCR and keeps one entry per CDR3 protein. The sample comprises just over 300,000 distinct CDR3 sequences, more than 3% of which are singletons, and roughly a quarter rests with the top ten. The sample originates from a study of T cells after yellow fever vaccination. Germline loops: CDR1 MGHDK, CDR2 SYGVNS. The CDR3 loop spans 12 amino acids. With 5 bases removed from V and 3 bases from J, the gap between germline ends came to 2 bases. The study's findings and limits: Only a small proportion of the clonotypes turned up in both the CD4 and the CD8 compartments, likely arising from convergent recombination.

The input for sequencing was PBMCs, taken on the day of the yellow fever booster vaccination. This chain uses TRBV25-1 with TRBJ2-6; D is ambiguous. This sequence was found in a man younger than 35 who received the YFV17D yellow fever vaccine. The chain's CDR3 is CASSIGANVLTF. CDR3 DNA: TGTGCCAGCAGTATTGGGGCCAACGTCCTGACTTTC.